The clone carrying this T cell receptor (beta chain) was counted a few times. Its antigen is unidentified. This sample is part of a study of cytomegalovirus exposure and HLA in healthy donors. Regarding the study as a whole: Judged likely to be a sequencing artifact was a cluster of highly shared sequence variants. Sequencing depth across donors, presence/absence analyses assumed, was roughly uniform.

J was trimmed by 5 bases and V by 6 bases; bases with no gene match: 12. This CDR3 is 15 amino acids long. Germline assignment: CDR1 MNHEY and CDR2 SMNVEV (reference sequence). Primers included in the PCR were 60 Vbeta and 13 Jbeta primers. Repertoires were generated with immunoSEQ multiplex PCR, while TCRdb's copy carries only in-frame clones and drops some. The table records about 150,000 clones, 77% of them present only once. V gene TRBV27 combines with J gene TRBJ2-5; 7 bases align to TRBD2. This TCR came from a woman in her 30s in good health and CMV-seropositive. The sample was PBMCs. CDR3 region: CASRSSGTLVETQYF. The CDR3 coding sequence is TGTGCCAGCAGATCTAGCGGTACCCTGGTGGAGACCCAGTACTTC.